This T cell receptor beta chain was found in a study of T cell responses to AZD1222 COVID-19 vaccine. Regarding the study as a whole: Only six or seven AZD1222 recipients tested seropositive at baseline. Spike-specific TCR breadth and depth were elevated following two AZD1222 doses. It should be noted that donors were predominantly white British and more often female, and clonal diversity was possibly underestimated. A reported finding is that nearly half of spike-specific TCRs target unmutated variant regions.

Comment on this clone: Its antigen is unidentified.

Method: immunoSEQ multiplex PCR; TCRdb's copy keeps in-frame clones and lacks some. The table records fewer than 150,000 clones, about nine tenths of them present only once. Trimming left V 0 bases short and J 4 bases short, with 17 bases between. This CDR3 has 17 amino acids. The germline gives CDR1 SGDLS, CDR2 YYNGEE. This TCR came from an adult in good health. Sequences were derived from peripheral blood, sampled on day 0 of AZD1222 vaccination. The rearrangement links TRBV9 to TRBJ2-1; no firm D call. Here the CDR3 DNA reads TGTGCCAGCAGCGTAGGTCTTGAGAGCCCGACTTACAATGAGCAGTTCTTC. Amino acid sequence: CASSVGLESPTYNEQFF.